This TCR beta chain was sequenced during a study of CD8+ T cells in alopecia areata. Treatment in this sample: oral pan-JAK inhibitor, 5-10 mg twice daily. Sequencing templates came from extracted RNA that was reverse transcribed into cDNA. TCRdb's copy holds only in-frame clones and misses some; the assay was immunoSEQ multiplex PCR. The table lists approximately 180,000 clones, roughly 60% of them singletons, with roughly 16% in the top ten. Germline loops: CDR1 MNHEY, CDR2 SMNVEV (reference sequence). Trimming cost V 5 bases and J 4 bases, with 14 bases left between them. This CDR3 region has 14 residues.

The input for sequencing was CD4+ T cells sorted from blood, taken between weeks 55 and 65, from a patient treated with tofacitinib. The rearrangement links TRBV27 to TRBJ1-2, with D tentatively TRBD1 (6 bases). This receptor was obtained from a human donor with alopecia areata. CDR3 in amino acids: CASSPGTGFYGYTF. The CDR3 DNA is TGTGCCAGCAGTCCCGGAACAGGGTTCTATGGCTACACCTTC.